The rows below give T cell receptor beta chains drawn from one sample of a study of tumor-infiltrating lymphocytes in primary liver carcinoma. TCRdb itself ran the multiplex PCR reads through MiXCR, one entry per CDR3 protein. Of 70,000 to 95,000 distinct CDR3 sequences listed, 55% to 75% are singletons. The sequenced sample was liver tumor tissue from sampling region 4. All receptors come from a man aged 35 to 55 with primary liver carcinoma and hepatitis B virus infection. CDR3s include the opening cysteine and the closing phenylalanine or tryptophan. The order of the fields is clone size, J gene, D gene, V gene, CDR3 DNA, CDR3 protein. A D gene is named only where the DNA matches it firmly. Only part of the rows carry a size: once, few, many, or a class if the clone is expanded.

>.|TRBJ1-5|.|TRBV28
TGTGCCATTAGTTTAGAGGACAGCAATCAGCCCCAGCATTTT
CAISLEDSNQPQHF
>.|TRBJ1-5|.|TRBV6-6
TGTGCCGGCAGTCTGGGGGGTTGGGGGAATAGCAATCAGCCCCAGCATTTT
CAGSLGGWGNSNQPQHF
>.|TRBJ2-3|.|TRBV29-1
TGCAGCGTTCCTCGGGGCCAAAAGGATACGCAGTATTTT
CSVPRGQKDTQYF
>few|TRBJ2-6|.|TRBV13
TGTGCCAGCAGGGGATGGGGGACCTCTGGGGCCAACGTCCTGACTTTC
CASRGWGTSGANVLTF
>many|TRBJ2-1|.|TRBV28
TGTGCCAGCAGGATCGGAGGGCCGGGATACAATGAGCAGTTCTTC
CASRIGGPGYNEQFF
>many|TRBJ1-2|.|TRBV14
TGTGCCAGCAGCCAAGGGACGCCGGATTATGGCTACACCTTC
CASSQGTPDYGYTF
>medium-sized|TRBJ2-5|.|TRBV11-2
TGTGCCAGCAGCTTACTCTTGGAGACCCAGTACTTC
CASSLLLETQYF
>many|TRBJ2-2|.|TRBV28
TGTGCCAGCAGTTTACTGGACACCGGGGAGCTGTTTTTT
CASSLLDTGELFF
>.|TRBJ2-5|.|TRBV29-1
TGCAGGGTTGGGAGACAGGCCAAAGAGACCCAGTACTTC
CRVGRQAKETQYF
>.|TRBJ2-5|TRBD1|TRBV6-5
TGTGTCAGCAGACGAACAGGGGTTGGGTACCAAGAGATCCAGTACTTC
CVSRRTGVGYQEIQYF
>.|TRBJ2-1|TRBD2|TRBV11-2
TGTGTCAGCAGCCAACATGGACTAGCGGGAGGGAATGAGCAGTTCTTC
CVSSQHGLAGGNEQFF
>.|TRBJ2-1|.|TRBV7-9
TGTGCCAGCAGCCCATTAGTGAACTACTCCTACAATGAGCAGTTCTTC
CASSPLVNYSYNEQFF
>medium-sized|TRBJ2-1|.|TRBV10-3
TGTGCCATCAGTGAAGGGTCTCGGCAGTTCTTC
CAISEGSRQFF
>.|TRBJ1-4|.|TRBV18
TGTGCCAGCTCAGAACGGGGTGAAAAACTGTATTTT
CASSERGEKLYF
>.|TRBJ2-5|TRBD1|TRBV2
TGTGTCGGCAGTGGGACAGGACAAGAGACCCAGTACTTC
CVGSGTGQETQYF
>few|TRBJ1-3|.|TRBV9
TGTGCCAGCAGCCCCCCGGGGACACCATCGGGAAACACCATATATTTT
CASSPPGTPSGNTIYF
>many|TRBJ2-7|TRBD2|TRBV6-5
TGTGCCAGCAGTCACGCGGAGACAGCGGGAGGTGGGTACGAGCAGTACTTC
CASSHAETAGGGYEQYF
>.|TRBJ1-1|.|TRBV6-6
TGTGCCAGCAGTTACGGTCCCTGGAACACCGAAGCTTTCTTT
CASSYGPWNTEAFF
>.|TRBJ2-1|.|TRBV11-1
TGTGCCAGTAGCAAAATGGGAAATAGGAATGAGCAGTTCTTC
CASSKMGNRNEQFF
>.|TRBJ2-6|.|TRBV12-3/TRBV12-4
TGTGCCAGCAGTTTAACGGGTCAGACCACTGGGGCCAACGTCCTGACTTTC
CASSLTGQTTGANVLTF
>once|TRBJ2-7|.|TRBV11-2
TGTGCCAGCAGCTTAGTGGGGCGGATCTCCTACGAGCAATACTTC
CASSLVGRISYEQYF
>few|TRBJ2-7|.|TRBV11-2
TGTGCCAGCAGCTTAAGTGAGCGGGTCCAGCAGTACTTC
CASSLSERVQQYF
>.|TRBJ2-3|TRBD1|TRBV18
TGTGCCAGCACACAGGGAGACAGGGAGACAGATGCGCAGTATTTT
CASTQGDRETDAQYF
>.|TRBJ2-3|.|TRBV7-9
TGTGTCAGCAGCTTAGCAGGGACTGGCGGGAGCACAGATACGCAGTATTTT
CVSSLAGTGGSTDTQYF
>.|TRBJ2-1|TRBD1|TRBV11-2
TGTGTCAGCAGCCGAGGGTCCGGGGACAGTGGGCAGTTTTTC
CVSSRGSGDSGQFF
>.|TRBJ1-2|.|TRBV14
TGTGCCATCAGCCAAGTCGGGGGTGACTATGACTACACCTTC
CAISQVGGDYDYTF
>.|TRBJ2-2|TRBD1|TRBV5-1
TGCGCCAGAAGCTTGGTGGTACAGGGGAGCACCGGGGAGCTGTTTTTT
CARSLVVQGSTGELFF
>many|TRBJ2-3|TRBD2|TRBV6-6
TGTGCCAGCAGTTACTCGACTAGCGGGATCACAGATACGCAGTATTTT
CASSYSTSGITDTQYF
>.|TRBJ1-5|.|TRBV6-1
TGTGCCAACAGTGAATCTACACCCGATAGCAATCAACCCCAGCATTTT
CANSESTPDSNQPQHF
>.|TRBJ2-3|.|TRBV11-1
TGTGCTAGCAGCCTCGAGACTGGCACACAAACAGATACGCAGTATTTT
CASSLETGTQTDTQYF
>.|TRBJ1-6|.|TRBV7-9
TGTGCCAGTAGCATAAGCAGGGGATATTCACCCCTCCACTTT
CASSISRGYSPLHF
>once|TRBJ1-2|.|TRBV11-2
TGTGTCAGCAGCCCAACCGATAGGGACCATGGCTACACCTTC
CVSSPTDRDHGYTF
>.|TRBJ2-3|TRBD2|TRBV6-1
TGTGTCAACAGTGCCCTCAGCGGGAGATGGGGAGATACACAGTATTTT
CVNSALSGRWGDTQYF
>once|TRBJ2-7|TRBD1|TRBV6-1
TGTGCCTGTAGTGACAGGGGCCTCTACGAGCAGTACTTC
CACSDRGLYEQYF
>.|TRBJ2-1|.|TRBV11-2
TGTGCCAGTAGGGGCACGGGGGACAATGAGCTGTTCTTC
CASRGTGDNELFF
>many|TRBJ2-1|TRBD1|TRBV27
TGTGCCAGCACCACTCGGACAGGGGACCTGTTCTTC
CASTTRTGDLFF
>.|TRBJ1-5|.|TRBV5-5
TGTGCCGGCCGCTACCGAGGGGGATATAATCAGCCCCAGCATTTT
CAGRYRGGYNQPQHF
>.|TRBJ2-7|.|TRBV6-6
TGTGCCAGCACTCAAATGGGGGCATCTCCCTACGAGCAGTACTTC
CASTQMGASPYEQYF
>many|TRBJ1-1|.|TRBV29-1
TGCAGCGTTGAGACCAACACCTACACTGAAGCTTTCTTT
CSVETNTYTEAFF
>many|TRBJ2-2|TRBD2|TRBV10-2
TGCGCCAGCAGTGAAATCCCGGGAGGGGGGAACACCGGGGAGCTGTTTTTT
CASSEIPGGGNTGELFF
>.|TRBJ1-1|.|TRBV7-2
TGTGTCAGCAGCTTAGGGGATGGACAGAAAGCTTTCTTT
CVSSLGDGQKAFF
>.|TRBJ2-5|.|TRBV2
TGTGCCAGCAGTGACTTCTCCGGCGAGACCCAGTACTTC
CASSDFSGETQYF
>few|TRBJ2-3|TRBD2|TRBV29-1
TGCAGCGTTTTCGGACTAGCGGACAGACCTAGTACAGATACGCAGTATTTT
CSVFGLADRPSTDTQYF
>.|TRBJ2-1|TRBD2|TRBV11-1
TGTGCCAGCAGCCTGGGACTAGCGGGAGATTTCAATGAGCAGCTCTTC
CASSLGLAGDFNEQLF
>.|TRBJ2-5|TRBD1|TRBV11-2
TGTGTCAGCGGACTGACAGGGCTCGCAGAGACCCAATACTTC
CVSGLTGLAETQYF
>.|TRBJ2-3|.|TRBV5-8
TGTGCTAGCGGCCCTGGGACAGTAACATACACAGATACGCAGTATTTT
CASGPGTVTYTDTQYF
>many|TRBJ2-7|.|TRBV7-9
TGTGCCAGCAGCTTAGCGGGTCCCGCCTACGAGCAGTACTTC
CASSLAGPAYEQYF
>.|TRBJ2-1|.|TRBV7-3
TGTGCCAGCAGCCGTACAGTGGATGAGCAGTTCTTC
CASSRTVDEQFF